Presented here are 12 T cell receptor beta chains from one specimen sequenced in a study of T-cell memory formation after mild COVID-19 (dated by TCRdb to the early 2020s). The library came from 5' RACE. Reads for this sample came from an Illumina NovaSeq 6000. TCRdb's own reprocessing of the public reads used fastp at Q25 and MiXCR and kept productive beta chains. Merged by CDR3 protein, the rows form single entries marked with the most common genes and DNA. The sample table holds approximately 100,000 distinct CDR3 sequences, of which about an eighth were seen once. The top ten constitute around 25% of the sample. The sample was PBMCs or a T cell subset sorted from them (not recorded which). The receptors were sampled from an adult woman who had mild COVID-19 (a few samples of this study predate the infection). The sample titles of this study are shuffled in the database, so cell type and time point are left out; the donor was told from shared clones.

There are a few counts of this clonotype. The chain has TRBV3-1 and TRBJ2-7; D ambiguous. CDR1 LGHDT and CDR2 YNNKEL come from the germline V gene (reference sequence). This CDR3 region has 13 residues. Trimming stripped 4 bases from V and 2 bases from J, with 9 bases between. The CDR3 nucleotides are TGTGCCAGCAGCCCGAAATTAGCCTACGAGCAGTACTTC. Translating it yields CASSPKLAYEQYF.

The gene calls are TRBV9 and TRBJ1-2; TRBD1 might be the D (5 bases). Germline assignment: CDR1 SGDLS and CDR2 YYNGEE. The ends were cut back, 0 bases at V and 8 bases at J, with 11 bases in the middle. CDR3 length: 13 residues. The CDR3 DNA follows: TGTGCCAGCAGCGTAGATGGGACGGGAGGCTACACCTTC. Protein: CASSVDGTGGYTF.

The CDR3 nucleotides read TGCGCCAGCAGCTTGGCCAGCCCGACGGGAAGCAATCAGCCCCAGCATTTT. Translation: CASSLASPTGSNQPQHF. The chain employs TRBV5-1 and TRBJ1-5, with D uncertain. Trimming removed 0 bases at V and 1 base at J, with 14 bases between. The germline CDR1 and CDR2 sequences are SGHRS and YFSETQ. The CDR3 is made up of 17 amino acids. Supplemented by reference TRBV5-1 and TRBJ1-5, the full variable domain reads KAGVTQTPRYLIKTRGQQVTLSCSPISGHRSVSWYQQTPGQGLQFLFEYFSETQRNKGNFPGRFSGRQFSNSRSEMNVSTLELGDSALYLCASSLASPTGSNQPQHFGDGTRLSIL.

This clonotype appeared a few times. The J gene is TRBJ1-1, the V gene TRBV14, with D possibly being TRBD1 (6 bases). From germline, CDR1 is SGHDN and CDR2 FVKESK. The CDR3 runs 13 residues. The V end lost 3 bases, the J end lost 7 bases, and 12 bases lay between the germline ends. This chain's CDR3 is CASSHLQGLEAFF. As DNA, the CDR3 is TGTGCCAGCAGCCATCTACAGGGTCTTGAAGCTTTCTTT.

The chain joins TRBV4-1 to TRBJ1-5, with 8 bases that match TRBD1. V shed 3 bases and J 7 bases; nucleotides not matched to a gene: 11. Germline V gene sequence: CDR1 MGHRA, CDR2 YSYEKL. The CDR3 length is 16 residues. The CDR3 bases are TGCGCCAGCAGCCAGTATCCGGGACAGGCGAACCAGCCCCAGCATTTT. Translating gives CASSQYPGQANQPQHF.

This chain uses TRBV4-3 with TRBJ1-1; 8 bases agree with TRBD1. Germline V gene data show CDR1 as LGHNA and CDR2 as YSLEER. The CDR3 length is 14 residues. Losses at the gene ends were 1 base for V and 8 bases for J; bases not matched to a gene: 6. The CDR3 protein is CASSQASGQGEAFF. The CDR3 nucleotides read TGCGCCAGCAGCCAAGCAAGCGGACAGGGAGAAGCTTTCTTT.

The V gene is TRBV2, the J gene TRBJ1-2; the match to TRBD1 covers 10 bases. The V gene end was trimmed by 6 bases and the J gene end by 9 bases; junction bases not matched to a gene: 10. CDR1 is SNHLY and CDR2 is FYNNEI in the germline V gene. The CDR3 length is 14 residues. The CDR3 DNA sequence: TGTGCCAGCAGCCCGACAGGGGGCCCTGGTAGCTACACCTTC. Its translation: CASSPTGGPGSYTF.

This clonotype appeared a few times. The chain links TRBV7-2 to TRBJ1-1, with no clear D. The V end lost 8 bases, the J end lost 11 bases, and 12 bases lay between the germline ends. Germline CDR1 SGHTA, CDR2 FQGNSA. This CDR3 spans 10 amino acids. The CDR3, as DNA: TGTGCCAGCGGGCGGTTGGGGGCTTTCTTT. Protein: CASGRLGAFF.

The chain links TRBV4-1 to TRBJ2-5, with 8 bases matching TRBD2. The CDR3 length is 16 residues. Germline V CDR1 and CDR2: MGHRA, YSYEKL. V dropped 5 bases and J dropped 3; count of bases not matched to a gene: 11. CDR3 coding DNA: TGCGCCAGCAGCTATACTAGCGGCGTTGGAGAAGAGACCCAGTACTTC. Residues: CASSYTSGVGEETQYF.

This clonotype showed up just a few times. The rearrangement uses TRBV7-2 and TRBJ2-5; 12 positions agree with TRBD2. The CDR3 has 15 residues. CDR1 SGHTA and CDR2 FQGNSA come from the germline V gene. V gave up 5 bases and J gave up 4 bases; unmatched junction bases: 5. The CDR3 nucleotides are TGTGCCAGCAGCGGGAAGGGACTAGCGGGAGAGACCCAGTACTTC. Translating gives CASSGKGLAGETQYF.

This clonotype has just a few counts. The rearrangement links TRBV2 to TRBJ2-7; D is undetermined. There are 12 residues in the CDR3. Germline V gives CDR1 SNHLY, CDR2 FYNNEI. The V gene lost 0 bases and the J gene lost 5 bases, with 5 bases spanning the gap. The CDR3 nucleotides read TGTGCCAGCAGTGAAGCGCTGGACGAGCAGTACTTC. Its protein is CASSEALDEQYF. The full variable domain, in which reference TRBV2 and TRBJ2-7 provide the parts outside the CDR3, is EPEVTQTPSHQVTQMGQEVILRCVPISNHLYFYWYRQILGQKVEFLVSFYNNEISEKSEIFDDQFSVERPDGSNFTLKIRSTKLEDSAMYFCASSEALDEQYFGPGTRLTVT.

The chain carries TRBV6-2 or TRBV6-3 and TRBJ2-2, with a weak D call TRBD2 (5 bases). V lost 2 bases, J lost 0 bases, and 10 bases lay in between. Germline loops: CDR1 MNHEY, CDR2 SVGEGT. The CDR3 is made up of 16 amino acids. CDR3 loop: CASSYTGSPNTGELFF. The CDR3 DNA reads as TGTGCCAGCAGTTACACGGGGTCTCCGAACACCGGGGAGCTGTTTTTT.